The rows below give T cell receptor beta chains drawn from one sample of a study of CXCR3-negative and CXCR3-positive naive CD8 T cells. TCRdb reprocessed the 5' RACE reads, keeping one entry per CDR3 protein, no DNA. The listing records some 140,000 distinct CDR3 sequences. The sequenced sample was naive CXCR3+ CD8+ T cells from blood. These receptors all stem from a human donor in good health. Some clones in this sample may be carry-over from other donors' samples. Both conserved end residues are part of each CDR3.

V gene	J gene	CDR3 length	CDR3 protein
TRBV13	TRBJ2-3	20	CASSLGGFEVGQGFPDTQYF
TRBV20-1	TRBJ2-1	12	CSAPRNRNEQFF
TRBV4-3	TRBJ2-5	15	CASSQDITNRVTQYF
TRBV13	TRBJ2-1	16	CASSLALAGVGNEQFF
TRBV15	TRBJ2-2	14	CATSREDNTGELFF
TRBV4-1	TRBJ2-7	13	CASSQWMAGEQYF
TRBV27	TRBJ2-1	17	CASSLLSEGLAYNEQFF
TRBV6-2/TRBV6-3	TRBJ1-1	13	CASSYLLASEAFF
TRBV28	TRBJ2-1	15	CASSAPGQGYNEQFF
TRBV29-1	TRBJ1-2	12	CSVRDPVDGYTF
TRBV28	TRBJ1-4	16	CASSLGQQSTNEKLFF